Shown below are 5 T cell receptor beta chains from a single sample sequenced in a study of memory CD4+ T cells and cytomegalovirus serostatus. Assay used: immunoSEQ multiplex PCR; TCRdb lists only in-frame clones, some missing. This sample yields over 65,000 clones, of which 75% to 90% are seen a single time; around 0.75% belongs to the top ten. The sort gate was single viable CD3+CD4+CD8-CD45RO+ cells for memory CD4+ T cells. Material for sequencing was memory CD4+ T cells from blood. These receptors originate from an adult in good health and CMV-seronegative.

The V gene is TRBV7-6, the J gene TRBJ1-4; D gene unclear. V dropped 5 bases and J dropped 6 bases, with 13 bases sitting between them. CDR3 length: 14 residues. CDR1 and CDR2 (germline): SGHVS, FNYEAQ. CDR3 amino acids: CASSPLERHEKLFF. The CDR3 nucleotides read TGTGCCAGCAGCCCTCTGGAACGGCATGAAAAACTGTTTTTT.

V and J are TRBV28 and TRBJ2-2; D not certain. V was clipped by 8 bases and J by 3 bases, with 4 bases between them. The CDR3 totals 11 residues. Germline V gives CDR1 MDHEN, CDR2 SYDVKM. CDR3 nucleotide sequence: TGTGCCAGCGGGGACACCGGGGAGCTGTTTTTT. Encoded protein: CASGDTGELFF.

The chain carries TRBV28 and TRBJ2-1; 9 bases fit TRBD2. The ends lost 6 bases at V and 3 bases at J; junction bases unmatched: 9. CDR3 length: 16 residues. In germline, CDR1 is MDHEN, CDR2 SYDVKM. CDR3 sequence reads: CASRLGGGGNYNEQFF. The CDR3 region has the DNA TGTGCCAGCAGATTAGGCGGGGGGGGAAACTACAATGAGCAGTTCTTC.

The gene calls are TRBV28 and TRBJ1-4; D gene uncertain. The germline V and J ends were trimmed by 3 bases and 8 bases, with 7 bases remaining between them. Germline values: CDR1 MDHEN, CDR2 SYDVKM. This CDR3 is built from 12 residues. The DNA for the CDR3 is TGTGCCAGCAGTTTGAATCCAGAAAAACTGTTTTTT. Its translation is CASSLNPEKLFF.

The chain recombines TRBV19 with TRBJ1-5, with 7 bases aligning to TRBD1. Per germline, CDR1 LNHDA and CDR2 SQIVND (reference sequence). This CDR3 has 17 amino acids. V lost 9 bases, J lost 0 bases, and 14 bases stayed unmatched. Here the CDR3 reads CASLPDRARGSNQPQHF. The CDR3 DNA is TGTGCCAGCCTACCCGACAGGGCCCGGGGTAGCAATCAGCCCCAGCATTTT.